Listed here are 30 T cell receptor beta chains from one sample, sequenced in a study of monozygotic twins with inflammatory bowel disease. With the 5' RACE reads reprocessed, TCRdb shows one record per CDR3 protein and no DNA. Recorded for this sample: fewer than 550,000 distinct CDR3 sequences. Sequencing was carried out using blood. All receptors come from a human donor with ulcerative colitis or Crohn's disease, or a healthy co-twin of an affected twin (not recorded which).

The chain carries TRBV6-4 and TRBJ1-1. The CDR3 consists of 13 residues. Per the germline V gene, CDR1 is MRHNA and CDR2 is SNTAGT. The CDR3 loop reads CASSVSPDTEAFF.

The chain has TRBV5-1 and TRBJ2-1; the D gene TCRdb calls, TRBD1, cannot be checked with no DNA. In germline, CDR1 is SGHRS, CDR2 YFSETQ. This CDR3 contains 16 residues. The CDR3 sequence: CASSLGRDQPYNEQFF.

The chain's CDR3 is CASSPRGLVGHDTQYF. The rearrangement joins TRBV5-4 to TRBJ2-3; the TCRdb D gene call, TRBD1, has no DNA to confirm it. The germline V gene encodes CDR1 SGHNT and CDR2 YYREEE (reference sequence). The CDR3 is made up of 16 amino acids. Using reference TRBV5-4 and TRBJ2-3 for the parts outside the CDR3, the full variable domain is ETGVTQSPTHLIKTRGQQVTLRCSSQSGHNTVSWYQQALGQGPQFIFQYYREEENGRGNFPPRFSGLQFPNYSSELNVNALELDDSALYLCASSPRGLVGHDTQYFGPGTRLTVL.

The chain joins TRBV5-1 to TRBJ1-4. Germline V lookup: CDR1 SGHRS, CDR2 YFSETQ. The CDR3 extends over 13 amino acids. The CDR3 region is CASSQETVGKLFF.

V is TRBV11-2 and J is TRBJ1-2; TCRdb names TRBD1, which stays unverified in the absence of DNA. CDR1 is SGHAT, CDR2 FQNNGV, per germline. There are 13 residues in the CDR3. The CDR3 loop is CASRGTGLYGYTF.

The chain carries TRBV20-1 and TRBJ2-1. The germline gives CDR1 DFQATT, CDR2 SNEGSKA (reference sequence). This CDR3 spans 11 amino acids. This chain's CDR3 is CSARDQIEQFF.

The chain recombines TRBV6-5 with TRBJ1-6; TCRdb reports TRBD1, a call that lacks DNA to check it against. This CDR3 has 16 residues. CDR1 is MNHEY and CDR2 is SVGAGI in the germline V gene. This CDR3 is CASRYTRGQGESPLHF.

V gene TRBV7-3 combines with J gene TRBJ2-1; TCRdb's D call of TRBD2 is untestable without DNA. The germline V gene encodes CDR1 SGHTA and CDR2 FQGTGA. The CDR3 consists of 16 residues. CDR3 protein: CASSLSGLAPYNEQFF.

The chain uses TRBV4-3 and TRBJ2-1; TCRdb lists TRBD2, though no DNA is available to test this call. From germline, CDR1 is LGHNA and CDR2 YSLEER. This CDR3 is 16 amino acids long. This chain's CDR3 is CASSQLHGLAGGEQFF.

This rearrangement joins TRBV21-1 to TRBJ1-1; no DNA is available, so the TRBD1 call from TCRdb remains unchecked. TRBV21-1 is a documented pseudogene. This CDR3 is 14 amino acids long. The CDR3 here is CARRGQATNTEAFF.

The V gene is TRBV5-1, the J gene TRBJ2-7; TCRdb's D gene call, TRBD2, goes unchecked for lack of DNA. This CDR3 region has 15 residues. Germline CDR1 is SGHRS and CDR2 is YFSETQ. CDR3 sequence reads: CASSPSGGKPYEQYF.

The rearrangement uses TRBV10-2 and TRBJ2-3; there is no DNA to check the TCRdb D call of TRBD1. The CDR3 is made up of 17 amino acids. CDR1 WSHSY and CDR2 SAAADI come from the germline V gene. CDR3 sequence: CASSESSPGTSIDTQYF.

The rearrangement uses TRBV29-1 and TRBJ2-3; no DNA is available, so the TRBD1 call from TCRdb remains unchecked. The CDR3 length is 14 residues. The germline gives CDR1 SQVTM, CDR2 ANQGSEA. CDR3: CSVTHGQTTDTQYF.

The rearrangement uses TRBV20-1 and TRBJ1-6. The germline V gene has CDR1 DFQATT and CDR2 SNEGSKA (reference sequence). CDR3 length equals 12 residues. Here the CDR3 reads CSAREAGSPLHF.

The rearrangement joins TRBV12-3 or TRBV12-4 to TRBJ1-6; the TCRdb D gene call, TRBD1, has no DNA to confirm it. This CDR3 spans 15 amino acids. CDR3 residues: CASTRGQGENSPLYF.

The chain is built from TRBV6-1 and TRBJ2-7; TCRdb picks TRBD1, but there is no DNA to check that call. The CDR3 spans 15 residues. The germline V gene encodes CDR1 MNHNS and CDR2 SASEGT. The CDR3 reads CASSRHRTGGDEQYF.

The CDR3: CASSLSSSEAFF. This chain joins TRBV12-3 or TRBV12-4 and TRBJ1-1. The CDR3 is made up of 12 amino acids.

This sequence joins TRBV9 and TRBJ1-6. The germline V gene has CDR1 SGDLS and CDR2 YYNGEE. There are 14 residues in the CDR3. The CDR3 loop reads CASTGTEGPSPLHF.

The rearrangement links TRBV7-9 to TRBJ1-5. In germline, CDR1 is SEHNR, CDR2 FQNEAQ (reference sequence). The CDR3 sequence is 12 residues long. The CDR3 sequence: CASSPDVAPQHF.

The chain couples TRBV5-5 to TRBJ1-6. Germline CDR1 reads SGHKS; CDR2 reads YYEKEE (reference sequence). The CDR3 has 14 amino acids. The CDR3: CASSLGLENSPLHF.

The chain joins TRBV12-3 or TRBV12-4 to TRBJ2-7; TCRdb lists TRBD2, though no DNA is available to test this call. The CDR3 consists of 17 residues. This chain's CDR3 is CASSPLPGLAGRYEQYF.

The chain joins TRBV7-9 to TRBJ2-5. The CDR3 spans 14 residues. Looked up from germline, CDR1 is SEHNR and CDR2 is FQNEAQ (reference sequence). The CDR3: CASSLSQYQETQYF.

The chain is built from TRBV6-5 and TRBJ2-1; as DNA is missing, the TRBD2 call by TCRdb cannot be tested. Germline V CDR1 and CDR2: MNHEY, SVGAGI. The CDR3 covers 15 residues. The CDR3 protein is CASSYSSGLYNEQFF.

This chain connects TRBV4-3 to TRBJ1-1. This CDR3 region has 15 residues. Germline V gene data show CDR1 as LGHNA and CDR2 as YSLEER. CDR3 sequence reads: CASSQERTANTEAFF.

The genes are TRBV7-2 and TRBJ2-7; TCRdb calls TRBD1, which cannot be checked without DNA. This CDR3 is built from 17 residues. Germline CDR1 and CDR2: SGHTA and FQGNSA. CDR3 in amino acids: CASRVVGTGGRTYEQYF. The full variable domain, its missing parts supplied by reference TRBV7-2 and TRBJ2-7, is GAGVSQSPSNKVTEKGKDVELRCDPISGHTALYWYRQSLGQGLEFLIYFQGNSAPDKSGLPSDRFSAERTGGSVSTLTIQRTQQEDSAVYLCASRVVGTGGRTYEQYFGPGTRLTVT.

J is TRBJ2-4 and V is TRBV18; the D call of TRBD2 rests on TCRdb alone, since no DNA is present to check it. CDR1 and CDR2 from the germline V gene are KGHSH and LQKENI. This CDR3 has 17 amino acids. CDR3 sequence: CASSPGLAGAWENIQYF.

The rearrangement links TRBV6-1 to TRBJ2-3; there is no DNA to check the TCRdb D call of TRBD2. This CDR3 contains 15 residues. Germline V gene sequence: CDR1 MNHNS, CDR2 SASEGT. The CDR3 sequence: CASTQTSGGTDTQYF.

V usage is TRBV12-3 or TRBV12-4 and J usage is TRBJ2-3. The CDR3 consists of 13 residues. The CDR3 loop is CASSFRGTDTQYF.

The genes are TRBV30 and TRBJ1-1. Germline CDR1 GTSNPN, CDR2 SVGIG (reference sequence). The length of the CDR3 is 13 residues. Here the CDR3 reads CAWSVQKNTEAFF.

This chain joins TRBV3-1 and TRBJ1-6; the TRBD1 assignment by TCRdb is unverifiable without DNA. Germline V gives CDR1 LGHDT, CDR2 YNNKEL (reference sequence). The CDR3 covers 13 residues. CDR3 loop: CASSQWGNSPLHF.